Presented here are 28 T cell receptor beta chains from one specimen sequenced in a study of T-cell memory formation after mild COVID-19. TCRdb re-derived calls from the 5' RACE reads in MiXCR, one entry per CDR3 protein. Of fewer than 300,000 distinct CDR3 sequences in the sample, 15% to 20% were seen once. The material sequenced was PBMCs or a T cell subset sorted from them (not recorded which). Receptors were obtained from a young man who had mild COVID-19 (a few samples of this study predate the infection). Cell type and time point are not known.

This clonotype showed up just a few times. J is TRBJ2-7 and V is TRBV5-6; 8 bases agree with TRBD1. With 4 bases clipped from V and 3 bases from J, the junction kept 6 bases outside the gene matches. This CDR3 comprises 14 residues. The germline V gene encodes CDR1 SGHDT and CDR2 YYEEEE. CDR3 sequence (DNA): TGTGCCAGCAGCACCGGGACAGGTCGCTACGAGCAGTACGTC. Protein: CASSTGTGRYEQYV.

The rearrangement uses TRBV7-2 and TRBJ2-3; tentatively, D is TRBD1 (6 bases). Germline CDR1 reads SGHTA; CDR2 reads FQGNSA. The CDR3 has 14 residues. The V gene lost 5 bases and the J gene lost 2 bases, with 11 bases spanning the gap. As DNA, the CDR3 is TGTGCCAGCAGCCCTAGGACAGTCACAGATACGCAGTATTTT. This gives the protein CASSPRTVTDTQYF.

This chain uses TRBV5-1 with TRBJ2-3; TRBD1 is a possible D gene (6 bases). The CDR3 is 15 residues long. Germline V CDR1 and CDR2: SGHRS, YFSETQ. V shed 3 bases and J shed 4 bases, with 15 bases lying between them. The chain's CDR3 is CASSSEQGWADTQYF. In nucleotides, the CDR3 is TGCGCCAGCAGCTCAGAACAGGGTTGGGCAGATACGCAGTATTTT.

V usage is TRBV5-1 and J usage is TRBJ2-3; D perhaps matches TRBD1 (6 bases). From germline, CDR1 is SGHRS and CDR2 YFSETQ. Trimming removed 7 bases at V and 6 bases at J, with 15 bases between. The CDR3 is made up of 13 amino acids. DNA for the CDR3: TGCGCCAGCCAGGACAGAGACGTGGATACGCAGTATTTT. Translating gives CASQDRDVDTQYF.

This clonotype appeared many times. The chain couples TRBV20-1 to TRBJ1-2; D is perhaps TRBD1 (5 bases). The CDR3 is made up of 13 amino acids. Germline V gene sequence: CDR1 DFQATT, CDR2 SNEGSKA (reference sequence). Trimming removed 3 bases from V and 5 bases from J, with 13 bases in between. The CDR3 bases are TGCAGTGCTAGTTATGGGGGGGAATATGGCTACACCTTC. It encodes CSASYGGEYGYTF.

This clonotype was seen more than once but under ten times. CDR3 nucleotide sequence: TGTGCCAGCAACCGTTTTCGGGGGGGCGTAGATACGCAGTATTTT. Protein product: CASNRFRGGVDTQYF. The rearrangement joins TRBV7-2 to TRBJ2-3, with 8 positions matching TRBD2. Germline CDR1 reads SGHTA; CDR2 reads FQGNSA. J was trimmed by 5 bases and V by 7 bases; bases with no gene match: 11. This CDR3 has 15 amino acids.

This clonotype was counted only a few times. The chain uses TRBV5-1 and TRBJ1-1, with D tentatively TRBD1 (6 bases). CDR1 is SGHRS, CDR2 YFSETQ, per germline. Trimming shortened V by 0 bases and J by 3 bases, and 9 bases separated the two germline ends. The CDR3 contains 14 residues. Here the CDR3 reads CASSLGRTDTEAFF. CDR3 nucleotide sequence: TGCGCCAGCAGCTTGGGCCGGACAGACACTGAAGCTTTCTTT.

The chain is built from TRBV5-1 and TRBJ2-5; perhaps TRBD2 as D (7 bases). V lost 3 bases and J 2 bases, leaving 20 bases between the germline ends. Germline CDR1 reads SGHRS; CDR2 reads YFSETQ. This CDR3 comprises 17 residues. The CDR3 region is CASSWGLTGGRQETQYF. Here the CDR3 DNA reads TGCGCCAGCAGCTGGGGACTGACGGGGGGCAGGCAAGAGACCCAGTACTTC.

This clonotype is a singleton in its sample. The CDR3 here is CASSLVSGAKSPLHF. DNA of the CDR3: TGCGCCAGCAGCTTGGTGTCAGGGGCGAAGTCACCCCTCCACTTT. The V gene is TRBV5-1, the J gene TRBJ1-6; possible D gene TRBD1, 6 bases. The CDR3 is 15 residues long. Trimming took off 0 bases at V and 10 bases at J, with 14 bases between the two ends. Germline V CDR1 and CDR2: SGHRS, YFSETQ. Variable domain in full (rest from reference TRBV5-1 and TRBJ1-6): KAGVTQTPRYLIKTRGQQVTLSCSPISGHRSVSWYQQTPGQGLQFLFEYFSETQRNKGNFPGRFSGRQFSNSRSEMNVSTLELGDSALYLCASSLVSGAKSPLHFGNGTRLTVT.

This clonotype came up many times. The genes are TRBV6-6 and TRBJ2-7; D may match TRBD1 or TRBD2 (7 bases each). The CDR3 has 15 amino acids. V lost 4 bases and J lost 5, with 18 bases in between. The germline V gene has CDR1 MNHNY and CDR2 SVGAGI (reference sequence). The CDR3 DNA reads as TGTGCCAGCAGTTCCGCAGGGGGGGGCCGGAACGAGCAGTACTTC. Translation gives CASSSAGGGRNEQYF.

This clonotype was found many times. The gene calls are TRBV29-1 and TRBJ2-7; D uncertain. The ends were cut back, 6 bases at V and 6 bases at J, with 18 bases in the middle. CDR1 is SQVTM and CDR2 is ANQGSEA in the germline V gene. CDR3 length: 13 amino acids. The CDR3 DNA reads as TGCAGCGTGGGGTATTTGACTCCGGGCGAGCAGTACTTC. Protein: CSVGYLTPGEQYF.

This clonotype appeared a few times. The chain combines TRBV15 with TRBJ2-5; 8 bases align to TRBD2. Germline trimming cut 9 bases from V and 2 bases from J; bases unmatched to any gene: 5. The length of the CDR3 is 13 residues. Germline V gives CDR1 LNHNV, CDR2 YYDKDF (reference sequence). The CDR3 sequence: CATHGGGQETQYF. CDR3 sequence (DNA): TGTGCCACGCACGGGGGGGGGCAAGAGACCCAGTACTTC.

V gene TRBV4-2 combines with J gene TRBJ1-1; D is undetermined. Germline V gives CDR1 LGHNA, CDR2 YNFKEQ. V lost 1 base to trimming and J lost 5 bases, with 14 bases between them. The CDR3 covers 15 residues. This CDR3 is CASSQVTGGRTEAFF. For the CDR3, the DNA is TGTGCCAGCAGCCAAGTAACGGGAGGTAGGACTGAAGCTTTCTTT.

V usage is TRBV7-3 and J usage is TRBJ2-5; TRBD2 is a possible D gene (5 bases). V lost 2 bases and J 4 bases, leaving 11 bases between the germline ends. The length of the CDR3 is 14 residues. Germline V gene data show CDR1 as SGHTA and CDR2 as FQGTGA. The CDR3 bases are TGTGCCAGCAGCTTATCGGGGTGGGGAGAGACCCAGTACTTC. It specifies CASSLSGWGETQYF.

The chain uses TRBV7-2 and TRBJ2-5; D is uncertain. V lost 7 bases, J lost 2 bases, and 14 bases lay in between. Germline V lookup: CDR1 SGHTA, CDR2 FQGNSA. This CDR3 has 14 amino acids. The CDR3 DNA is TGTGCCAGCACCCCTTATGGCCCGCAAGAGACCCAGTACTTC. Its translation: CASTPYGPQETQYF.

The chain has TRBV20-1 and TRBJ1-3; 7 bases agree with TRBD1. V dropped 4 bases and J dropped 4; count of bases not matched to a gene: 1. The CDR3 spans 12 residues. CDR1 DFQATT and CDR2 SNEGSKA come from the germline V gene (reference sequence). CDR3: CSAMTGGNTIYF. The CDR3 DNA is TGCAGTGCTATGACAGGGGGAAACACCATATATTTT.

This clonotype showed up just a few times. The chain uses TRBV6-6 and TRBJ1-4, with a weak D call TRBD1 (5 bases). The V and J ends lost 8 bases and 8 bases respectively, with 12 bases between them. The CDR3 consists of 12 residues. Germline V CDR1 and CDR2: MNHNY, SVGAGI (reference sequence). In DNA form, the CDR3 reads TGTGCCAGCGGGGGAGGGGACGAAAAACTGTTTTTT. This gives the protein CASGGGDEKLFF.

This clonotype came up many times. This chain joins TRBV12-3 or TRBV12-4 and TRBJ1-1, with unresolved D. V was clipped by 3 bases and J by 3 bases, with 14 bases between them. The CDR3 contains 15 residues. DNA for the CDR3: TGTGCCAGCAGTTTTTCTGGAGGCTATTACACTGAAGCTTTCTTT. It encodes CASSFSGGYYTEAFF.

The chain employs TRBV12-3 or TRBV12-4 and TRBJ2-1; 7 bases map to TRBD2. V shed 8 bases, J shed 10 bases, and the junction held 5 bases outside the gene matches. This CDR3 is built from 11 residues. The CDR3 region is CASRAGAEQFF. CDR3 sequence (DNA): TGTGCCAGCCGCGCGGGAGCCGAGCAGTTCTTC.

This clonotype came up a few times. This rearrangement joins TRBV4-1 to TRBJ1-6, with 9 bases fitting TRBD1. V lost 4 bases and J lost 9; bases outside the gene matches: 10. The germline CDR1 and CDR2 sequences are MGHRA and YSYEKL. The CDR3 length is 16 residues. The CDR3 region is CASSLRDREVGSPLHF. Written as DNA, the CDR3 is TGCGCCAGCAGCCTCCGGGACAGGGAGGTTGGTTCACCCCTCCACTTT.

CDR3 sequence: CASSSGLTAGNTIYF. In DNA, the CDR3 is TGTGCCAGCAGCTCGGGACTGACTGCTGGAAACACCATATATTTT. J is TRBJ1-3 and V is TRBV9, with D possibly matching TRBD1 (5 bases). The CDR3 contains 15 residues. V was cut by 4 bases and J by 2 bases, with 13 bases left in between. The germline V gene encodes CDR1 SGDLS and CDR2 YYNGEE.

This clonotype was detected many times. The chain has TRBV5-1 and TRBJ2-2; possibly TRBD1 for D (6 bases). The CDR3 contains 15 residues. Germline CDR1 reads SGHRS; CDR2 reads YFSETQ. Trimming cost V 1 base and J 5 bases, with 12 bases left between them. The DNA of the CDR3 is TGCGCCAGCAGCTTGAGGCCAGGGGAGACCGGGGAGCTGTTTTTT. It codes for CASSLRPGETGELFF.

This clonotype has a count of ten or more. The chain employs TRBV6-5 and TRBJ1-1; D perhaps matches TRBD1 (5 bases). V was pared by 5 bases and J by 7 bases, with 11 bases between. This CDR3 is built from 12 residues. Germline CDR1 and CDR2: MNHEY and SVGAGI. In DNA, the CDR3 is TGTGCCAGCAGTCAGGGACCCATTGAAGCTTTCTTT. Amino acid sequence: CASSQGPIEAFF.

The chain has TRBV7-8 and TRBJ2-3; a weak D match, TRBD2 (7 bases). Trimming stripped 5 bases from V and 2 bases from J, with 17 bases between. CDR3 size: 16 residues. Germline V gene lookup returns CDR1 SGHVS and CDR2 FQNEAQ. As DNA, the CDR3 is TGTGCCAGCAGCCCCGTCCGGGGGGCTCCCACAGATACGCAGTATTTT. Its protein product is CASSPVRGAPTDTQYF.

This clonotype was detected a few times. In DNA form, the CDR3 reads TGTGCCACCAGCAGAGATAGGGGTGTGGGTTACACTGAAGCTTTCTTT. Protein product: CATSRDRGVGYTEAFF. The chain uses TRBV15 and TRBJ1-1, with a possible D match to TRBD1 (5 bases). V was shortened by 0 bases and J by 3 bases, with 14 bases between the two germline ends. CDR3 length: 16 residues. The germline V gene has CDR1 LNHNV and CDR2 YYDKDF (reference sequence). The variable domain in full, completed from reference TRBV15 and TRBJ1-1, reads DAMVIQNPRYQVTQFGKPVTLSCSQTLNHNVMYWYQQKSSQAPKLLFHYYDKDFNNEADTPDNFQSRRPNTSFCFLDIRSPGLGDTAMYLCATSRDRGVGYTEAFFGQGTRLTVV.

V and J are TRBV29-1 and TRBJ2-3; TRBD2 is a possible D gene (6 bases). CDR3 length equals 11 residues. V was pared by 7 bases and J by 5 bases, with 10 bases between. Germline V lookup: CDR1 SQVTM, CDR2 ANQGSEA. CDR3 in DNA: TGCAGCGCCATGACTAGAGATACGCAGTATTTT. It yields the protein CSAMTRDTQYF.

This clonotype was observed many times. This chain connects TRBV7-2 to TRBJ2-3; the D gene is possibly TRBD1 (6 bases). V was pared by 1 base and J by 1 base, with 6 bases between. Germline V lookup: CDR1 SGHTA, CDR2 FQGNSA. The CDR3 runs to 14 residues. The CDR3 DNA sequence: TGTGCCAGCAGCTTAGACAGGGGCACAGATACGCAGTATTTT. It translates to CASSLDRGTDTQYF.

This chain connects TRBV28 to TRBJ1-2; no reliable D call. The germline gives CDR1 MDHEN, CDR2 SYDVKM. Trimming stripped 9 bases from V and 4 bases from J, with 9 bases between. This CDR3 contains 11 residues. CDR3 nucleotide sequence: TGTGCCAGGCAAGCGGGCTATGGCTACACCTTC. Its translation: CARQAGYGYTF.